This T cell receptor beta chain was sequenced during a study of long-term antiretroviral therapy in people with HIV. Study-level findings and limits: An increase in diversity followed ART, yet levels stayed below transplant donor controls. It was observed that HIV repertoires exhibited narrower CDR3 length ranges than controls. Participants lacked recorded data on ART adherence, viral resistance or therapy changes.

The J segment lost 7 bases and the V segment lost 0 bases, leaving 12 bases of the junction unmatched. This CDR3 contains 16 residues. Germline-derived CDR1 and CDR2 are SGHKS and YYEKEE (reference sequence). At survey level, the immunoSEQ assay was run in its v3.0 version. What sequencing targeted per sample was about 40,000-50,000 T-cell genomes. The data were produced by immunoSEQ multiplex PCR, yet TCRdb's version contains in-frame clones alone and is incomplete. The table records about 33,000 clones, 70% to 80% of them present only once. About this clone itself: Its cognate antigen is unknown.

This clonotype was obtained from a woman between 50 and 59 years old with HIV. V gene TRBV5-5 combines with J gene TRBJ2-5; 7 bases line up with TRBD2. This sample comprised unsorted PBMCs, obtained 2 years after starting antiretroviral therapy. CDR3 nucleotide sequence: TGTGCCAGCAGCTTGGTCGGGACTATTGGGCTGGGGACCCAGTACTTC. Translation: CASSLVGTIGLGTQYF.